The text below deals with one T cell receptor beta chain. Its specificity is not known. This entry belongs to a study of cytomegalovirus exposure and HLA in healthy donors. Study findings and constraints: Previously analyzed data showed that most TCR beta V segments were productive at a frequency of about 87% or about 30%. As a later analysis showed, several of the most significant clusters appeared to be linked to common viral pathogens. The authors reported that TCR beta sequences could predict HLA-A and HLA-B alleles. These predictions were accurate for most subjects in the first cohort.

Germline-derived CDR1 and CDR2 are PRHDT and FYEKMQ (reference sequence). The CDR3 consists of 14 residues. The V gene lost 6 bases and the J gene lost 4 bases, with 13 bases spanning the gap. PCR involved 60 Vbeta and 13 Jbeta primers. Assay: immunoSEQ multiplex PCR; the TCRdb copy retains only in-frame clones and omits some. The data hold 140,000 to 150,000 clones, with 88% observed a single time. The chain is built from TRBV13 and TRBJ1-3; D may be TRBD1 (5 bases). The source of this sequence is a woman aged 40 to 50 in good health and CMV-seronegative. The sample consisted of PBMCs. The CDR3 nucleotides are TGTGCCAGCAGTCCACGCGGGGCAGGAAACACCATATATTTT. As protein: CASSPRGAGNTIYF.